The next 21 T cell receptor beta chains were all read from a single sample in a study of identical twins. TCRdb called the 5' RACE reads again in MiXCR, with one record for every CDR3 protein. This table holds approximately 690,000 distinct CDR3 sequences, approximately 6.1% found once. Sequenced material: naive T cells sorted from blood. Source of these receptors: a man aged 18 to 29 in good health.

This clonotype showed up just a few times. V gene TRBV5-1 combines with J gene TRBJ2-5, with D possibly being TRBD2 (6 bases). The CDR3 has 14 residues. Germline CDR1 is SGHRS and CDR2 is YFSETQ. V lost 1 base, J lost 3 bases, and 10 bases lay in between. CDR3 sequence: CASSLRWEEETQYF. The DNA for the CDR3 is TGCGCCAGCAGCTTGAGATGGGAGGAAGAGACCCAGTACTTC.

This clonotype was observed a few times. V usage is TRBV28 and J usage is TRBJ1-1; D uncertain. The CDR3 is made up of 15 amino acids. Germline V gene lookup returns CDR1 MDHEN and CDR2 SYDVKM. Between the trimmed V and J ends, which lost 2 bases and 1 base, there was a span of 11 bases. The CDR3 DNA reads TGTGCCAGCAGTTTAAGTGGGGTTGCGAACACTGAAGCTTTCTTT. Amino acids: CASSLSGVANTEAFF.

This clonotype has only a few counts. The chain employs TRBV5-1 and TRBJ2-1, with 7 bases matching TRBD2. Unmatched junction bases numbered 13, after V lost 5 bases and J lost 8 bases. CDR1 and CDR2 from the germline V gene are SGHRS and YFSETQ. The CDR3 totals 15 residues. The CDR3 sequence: CASRPGTKPSHEQFF. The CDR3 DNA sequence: TGCGCCAGCAGACCTGGGACTAAACCTTCCCATGAGCAGTTCTTC.

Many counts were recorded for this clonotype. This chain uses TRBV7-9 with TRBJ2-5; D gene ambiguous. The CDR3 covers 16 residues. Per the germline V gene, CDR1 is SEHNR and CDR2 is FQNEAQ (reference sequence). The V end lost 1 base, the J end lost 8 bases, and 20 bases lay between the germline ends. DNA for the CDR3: TGTGCCAGCAGCTTAGTGACGAAAGCTGGGGTCGAAACCCAGTACTTC. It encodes CASSLVTKAGVETQYF.

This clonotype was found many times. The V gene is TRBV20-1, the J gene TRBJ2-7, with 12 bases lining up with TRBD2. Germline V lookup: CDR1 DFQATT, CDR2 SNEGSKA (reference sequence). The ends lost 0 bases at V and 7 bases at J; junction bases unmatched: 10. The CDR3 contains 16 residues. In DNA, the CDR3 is TGCAGTGCTAGAGATCGACTAGCGGGAGAATCGAGAGAGCAGTACTTC. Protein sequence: CSARDRLAGESREQYF.

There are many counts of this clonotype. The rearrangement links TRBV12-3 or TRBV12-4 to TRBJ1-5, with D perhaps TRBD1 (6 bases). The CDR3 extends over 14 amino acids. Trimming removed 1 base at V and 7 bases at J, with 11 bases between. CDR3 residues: CASSLVRGGQPQHF. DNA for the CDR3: TGTGCCAGCAGTTTAGTCAGGGGCGGCCAGCCCCAGCATTTT.

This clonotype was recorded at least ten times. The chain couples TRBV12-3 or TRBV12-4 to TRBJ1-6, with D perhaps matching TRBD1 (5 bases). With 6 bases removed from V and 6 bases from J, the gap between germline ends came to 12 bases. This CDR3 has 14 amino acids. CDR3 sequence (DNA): TGTGCCAGCAGATGGCAGGGAGGTAATTCACCCCTCCACTTT. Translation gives CASRWQGGNSPLHF.

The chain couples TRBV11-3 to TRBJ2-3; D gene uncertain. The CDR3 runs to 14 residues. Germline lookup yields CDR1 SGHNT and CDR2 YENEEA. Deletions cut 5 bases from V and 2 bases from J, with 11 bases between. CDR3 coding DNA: TGTGCCAGCAGCCCCGAGGCCCCCACAGATACGCAGTATTTT. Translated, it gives CASSPEAPTDTQYF.

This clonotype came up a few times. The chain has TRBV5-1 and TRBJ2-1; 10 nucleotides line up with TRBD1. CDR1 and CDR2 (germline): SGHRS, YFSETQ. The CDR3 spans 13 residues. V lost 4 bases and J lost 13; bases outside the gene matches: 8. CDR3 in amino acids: CASSATTGGSQFF. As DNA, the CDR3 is TGCGCCAGCAGCGCCACGACAGGGGGCAGCCAGTTCTTC.

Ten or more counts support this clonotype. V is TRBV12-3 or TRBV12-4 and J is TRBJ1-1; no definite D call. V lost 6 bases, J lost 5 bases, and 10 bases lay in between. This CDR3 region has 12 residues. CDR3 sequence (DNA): TGTGCCAGCAGCGTTGCAAGGACTGAAGCTTTCTTT. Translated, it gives CASSVARTEAFF.

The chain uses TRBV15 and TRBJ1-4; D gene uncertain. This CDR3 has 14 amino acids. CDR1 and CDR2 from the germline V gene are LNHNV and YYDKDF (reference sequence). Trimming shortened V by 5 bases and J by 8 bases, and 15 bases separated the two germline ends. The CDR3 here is CATSRVGIGEKLFF. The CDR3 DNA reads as TGTGCCACCAGCCGGGTGGGGATAGGCGAAAAACTGTTTTTT.

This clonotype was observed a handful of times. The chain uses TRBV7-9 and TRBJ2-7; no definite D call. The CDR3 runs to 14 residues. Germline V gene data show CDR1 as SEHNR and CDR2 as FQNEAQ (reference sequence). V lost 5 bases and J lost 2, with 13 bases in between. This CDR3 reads CASSERLATYEQYF. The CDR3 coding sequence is TGTGCCAGCAGCGAACGCCTCGCAACCTACGAGCAGTACTTC.

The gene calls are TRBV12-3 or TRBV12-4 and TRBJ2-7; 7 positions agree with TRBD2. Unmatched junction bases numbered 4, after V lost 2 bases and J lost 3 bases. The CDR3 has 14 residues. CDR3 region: CASSLFAGVYEQYF. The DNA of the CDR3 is TGTGCCAGCAGTTTATTCGCGGGGGTCTACGAGCAGTACTTC.

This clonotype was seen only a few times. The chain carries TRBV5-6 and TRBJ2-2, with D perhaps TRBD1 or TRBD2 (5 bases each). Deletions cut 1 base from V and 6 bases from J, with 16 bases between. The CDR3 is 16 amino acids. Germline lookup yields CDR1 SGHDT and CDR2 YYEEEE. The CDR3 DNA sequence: TGTGCCAGCAGCTTGAGCCTCGGGGCTCAGCCCGGGGAGCTGTTTTTT. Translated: CASSLSLGAQPGELFF.

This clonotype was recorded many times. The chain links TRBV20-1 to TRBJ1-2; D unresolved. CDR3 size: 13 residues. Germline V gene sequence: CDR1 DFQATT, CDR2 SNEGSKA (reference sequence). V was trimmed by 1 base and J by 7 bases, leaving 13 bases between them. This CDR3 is CSARGVVFSGYTF. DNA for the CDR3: TGCAGTGCTAGAGGCGTAGTGTTTAGTGGCTACACCTTC.

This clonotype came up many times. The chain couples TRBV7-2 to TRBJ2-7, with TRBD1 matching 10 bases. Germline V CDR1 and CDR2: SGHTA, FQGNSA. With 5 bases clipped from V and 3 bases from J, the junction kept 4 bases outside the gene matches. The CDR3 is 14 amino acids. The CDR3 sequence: CASSSRTGGYEQYF. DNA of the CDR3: TGTGCCAGCAGCAGCAGGACAGGGGGCTACGAGCAGTACTTC.

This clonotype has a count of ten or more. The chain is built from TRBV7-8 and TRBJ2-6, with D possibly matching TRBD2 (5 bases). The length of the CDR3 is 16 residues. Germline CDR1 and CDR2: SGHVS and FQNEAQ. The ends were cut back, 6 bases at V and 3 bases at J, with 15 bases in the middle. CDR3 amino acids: CASRPQGGYGANVLTF. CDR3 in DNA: TGTGCCAGCAGACCCCAAGGAGGTTATGGGGCCAACGTCCTGACTTTC.

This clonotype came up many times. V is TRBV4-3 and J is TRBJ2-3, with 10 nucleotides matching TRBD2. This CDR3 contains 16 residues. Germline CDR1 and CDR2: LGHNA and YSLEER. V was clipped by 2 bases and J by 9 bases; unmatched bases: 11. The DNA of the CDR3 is TGCGCCAGCAGCCAAACCGGGACTAGCGCGGGTGGAACGCAGTATTTT. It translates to CASSQTGTSAGGTQYF.

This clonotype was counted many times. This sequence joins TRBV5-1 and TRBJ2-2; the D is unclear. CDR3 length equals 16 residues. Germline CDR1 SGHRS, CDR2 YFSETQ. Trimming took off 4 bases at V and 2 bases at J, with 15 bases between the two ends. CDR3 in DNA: TGCGCCAGCAGCCGATCTGGCCTACCTAACACCGGGGAGCTGTTTTTT. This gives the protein CASSRSGLPNTGELFF.

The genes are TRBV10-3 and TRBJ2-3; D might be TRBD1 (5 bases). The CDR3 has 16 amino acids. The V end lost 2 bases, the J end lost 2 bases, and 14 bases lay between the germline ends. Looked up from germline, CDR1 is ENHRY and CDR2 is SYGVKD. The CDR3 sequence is CAISERTYDNTDTQYF. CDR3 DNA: TGTGCCATCAGTGAGCGGACATACGATAACACAGATACGCAGTATTTT.

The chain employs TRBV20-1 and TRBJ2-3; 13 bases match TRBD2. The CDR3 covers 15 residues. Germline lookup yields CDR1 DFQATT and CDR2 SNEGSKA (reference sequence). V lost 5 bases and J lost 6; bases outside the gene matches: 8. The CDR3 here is CSADMGLAGSDTQYF. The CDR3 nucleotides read TGCAGTGCTGATATGGGACTAGCGGGATCGGATACGCAGTATTTT.